This T cell receptor (beta chain) derives from a study of T cell repertoires in chronic hepatitis B (dated by TCRdb to the late 2010s). This clone was detected only once. Which antigen it targets is not known. No base quality values were provided; no much bigger clone lies one nucleotide off. The library was obtained by the immunoSEQ multiplex PCR assay. What TCRdb holds here is the immuneACCESS table cut down to in-frame rearrangements. Part of the clones is not present; checked against another copy, under half of the missing clones reflect an unresolved V gene, and the others are unexplained. This sample comprises about 500 clones, around four fifths of them detected only once. More than 15% of the sample belongs to the ten largest clones. The TCR sequence derives from a human donor with chronic hepatitis B virus infection. Sequenced material: total CD8+ T cells from PBMCs.

The nucleotide sequence is given as TGCGCCAGCAGCTTCGAAGGGGTTAGCAATCAGCCCCAGCATTTT. Its product reads: CASSFEGVSNQPQHF. Recombination linked TRBV5-1 to TRBJ1-5; the D gene is perhaps TRBD1, from 5 matching bases. The junction carries 9 bases between V and J, which are trimmed by 2 bases and 0 bases respectively. Measured from the cysteine to the phenylalanine, the CDR3 is 15 residues long. Left in the record is the CDR3 DNA by itself, 45 bases read in frame from the first base. CDR1 and CDR2 (SGHRS, YFSETQ) derive from the germline V gene.